The following is a TCR beta chain sequence with its context. Its specificity is not known. The data were taken from a study of OX40 agonist ivuxolimab in advanced cancers. Looking at the study overall: Patients were dosed with the agonistic anti-OX40 (CD134) antibody ivuxolimab.

Study conclusions and caveats: The antigens recognized by the expanded peripheral T cells, that is their antigen specificity, were not determined.

Method: immunoSEQ multiplex PCR; TCRdb's copy keeps in-frame clones and lacks some. The data hold about 150,000 clones, with around 94% observed a single time. The CDR3 runs to 14 residues. V dropped 4 bases and J dropped 2; count of bases not matched to a gene: 4. The germline CDR1 and CDR2 sequences are LNHDA and SQIVND (reference sequence). The sequences come from CD4+ or CD8+ T cells sorted from blood, collected in a trial of the OX40 agonist ivuxolimab. The TCR was taken from an adult with an advanced solid tumor such as melanoma, head and neck, liver or kidney cancer. The chain is built from TRBV19 and TRBJ1-2, with TRBD1 matching over 7 bases. The CDR3 loop reads CASSTGGVNYGYTF. The CDR3 DNA reads TGTGCCAGTAGTACAGGGGGAGTAAACTATGGCTACACCTTC.